Presented here are 19 T cell receptor beta chains from one specimen sequenced in a study of T cells in localized non-small cell lung cancer. Repertoires were generated with immunoSEQ multiplex PCR, while TCRdb's copy carries only in-frame clones and drops some. This sample yields thousands of clones, of which approximately 31% are seen a single time; around 25% belongs to the top ten. This material consisted of normal lung tissue next to the tumor, taken before any cancer treatment. The receptors were gathered from a man aged 40-75 years with stage I lung adenocarcinoma.

The genes are TRBV9 and TRBJ2-7; the match to TRBD1 covers 9 bases. The CDR3 covers 15 residues. The germline gives CDR1 SGDLS, CDR2 YYNGEE. Trimming removed 5 bases from V and 6 bases from J; junction bases left unmatched: 12. CDR3 sequence: CASSRTGTGRVEQYF. The CDR3 DNA sequence: TGTGCCAGCAGTCGAACCGGGACAGGGCGTGTCGAGCAGTACTTC.

This clone is labeled as large (0.1 to 1%). The chain uses TRBV30 and TRBJ2-3, with 7 bases that match TRBD2. The CDR3 sequence is 14 residues long. Germline V gives CDR1 GTSNPN, CDR2 SVGIG (reference sequence). The V gene end was trimmed by 1 base and the J gene end by 6 bases; junction bases not matched to a gene: 7. As DNA, the CDR3 is TGTGCCTGGAGTGGAGCGGGGCTTCGTGATACGCAGTATTTT. Protein sequence: CAWSGAGLRDTQYF.

This chain connects TRBV14 to TRBJ2-7; D is uncertain. CDR3 length: 11 residues. Germline V gives CDR1 SGHDN, CDR2 FVKESK. Trimming took 6 bases from V and 1 from J, leaving 4 bases between them. CDR3 residues: CASSPSYEQYF. Here the CDR3 DNA reads TGTGCCAGCAGTCCTTCCTACGAGCAGTACTTC. The whole variable domain, remainder taken from reference TRBV14 and TRBJ2-7, is EAGVTQFPSHSVIEKGQTVTLRCDPISGHDNLYWYRRVMGKEIKFLLHFVKESKQDESGMPNNRFLAERTGGTYSTLKVQPAELEDSGVYFCASSPSYEQYFGPGTRLTVT.

Only a few counts were recorded for this clone. The chain combines TRBV7-2 with TRBJ1-4, with D tentatively TRBD1 (6 bases). Per the germline V gene, CDR1 is SGHTA and CDR2 is FQGNSA. The CDR3 length is 15 residues. Trimming stripped 5 bases from V and 3 bases from J, with 13 bases between. CDR3 sequence: CASSIVGGPNEKLFF. In nucleotides, the CDR3 is TGTGCCAGCAGCATCGTCGGGGGGCCTAATGAAAAACTGTTTTTT. The whole variable domain, filled in from reference TRBV7-2 and TRBJ1-4, reads GAGVSQSPSNKVTEKGKDVELRCDPISGHTALYWYRQSLGQGLEFLIYFQGNSAPDKSGLPSDRFSAERTGGSVSTLTIQRTQQEDSAVYLCASSIVGGPNEKLFFGSGTQLSVL.

This clone occurred a few times. This rearrangement joins TRBV9 to TRBJ2-7, with 8 nucleotides matching TRBD1. V was pared by 3 bases and J by 6 bases, with 11 bases of the junction left unmatched. CDR3 size: 15 residues. Germline lookup yields CDR1 SGDLS and CDR2 YYNGEE. The CDR3 here is CASSAGTGPPLEQYF. The CDR3 nucleotides read TGTGCCAGCAGCGCGGGGACAGGCCCCCCTCTCGAGCAGTACTTC.

This clone was counted a few times. The chain recombines TRBV27 with TRBJ1-4; 8 bases map to TRBD1. Germline V gives CDR1 MNHEY, CDR2 SMNVEV (reference sequence). The V segment lost 7 bases and the J segment 2 bases; nucleotides outside the gene matches: 9. This CDR3 spans 16 amino acids. CDR3 in amino acids: CASKYRQGATNEKLFF. CDR3 coding DNA: TGTGCCAGCAAATACCGTCAGGGGGCGACTAATGAAAAACTGTTTTTT.

In its sample, this clone is large. This chain connects TRBV18 to TRBJ2-7; D may correspond to TRBD1 or TRBD2 (5 bases each). Trimming left V 3 bases short and J 4 bases short, with 13 bases between. Germline V gives CDR1 KGHSH, CDR2 LQKENI. There are 14 residues in the CDR3. The DNA for the CDR3 is TGTGCCAGCTCACCCGACAGTGTAGCGTACGAGCAGTACTTC. This codes for CASSPDSVAYEQYF.

The genes are TRBV6-8 and TRBJ1-4, with D possibly being TRBD1 (6 bases). Trimming shortened V by 5 bases and J by 3 bases, and 19 bases separated the two germline ends. The CDR3 is 17 amino acids. In germline, CDR1 is MNHGY, CDR2 SAAAGT. CDR3: CASSPQGGLVANEKLFF. Here the CDR3 DNA reads TGTGCCAGCAGTCCACAGGGAGGGTTAGTCGCTAATGAAAAACTGTTTTTT.

This chain joins TRBV19 and TRBJ2-2; D unclear. V shed 11 bases and J shed 2 bases, with 12 bases lying between them. CDR3 size: 13 residues. Looked up from germline, CDR1 is LNHDA and CDR2 is SQIVND (reference sequence). For the CDR3, the DNA is TGTGCCTCAGGAAGGGAAAACACCGGGGAGCTGTTTTTT. It translates to CASGRENTGELFF.

V is TRBV19 and J is TRBJ2-3, with D uncertain. The CDR3 runs 13 residues. Germline CDR1 is LNHDA and CDR2 is SQIVND (reference sequence). V was clipped by 1 base and J by 1 base, with 3 bases between them. CDR3 nucleotide sequence: TGTGCCAGTAGTATAGGGGGCACAGATACGCAGTATTTT. This codes for CASSIGGTDTQYF.

V gene TRBV30 combines with J gene TRBJ2-1; TRBD2 might be the D (6 bases). V lost 3 bases and J 4 bases, leaving 16 bases between the germline ends. This CDR3 comprises 15 residues. Germline CDR1 is GTSNPN and CDR2 is SVGIG (reference sequence). CDR3 nucleotides: TGTGCCTGGAGCCCCTTGTGGGGGGAGTACAATGAGCAGTTCTTC. Translated: CAWSPLWGEYNEQFF.

The V gene is TRBV11-3, the J gene TRBJ1-1; 9 bases agree with TRBD1. J gave up 1 base and V 5 bases, and 5 bases lay outside the gene matches. The CDR3 has 15 amino acids. From germline, CDR1 is SGHNT and CDR2 YENEEA. CDR3 amino acids: CASSPPTGGNTEAFF. CDR3 nucleotides: TGTGCCAGCAGCCCGCCGACAGGGGGGAACACTGAAGCTTTCTTT.

The V call is TRBV5-1, the J call TRBJ2-7, with 13 bases fitting TRBD2. CDR1 is SGHRS and CDR2 is YFSETQ in the germline V gene. The CDR3 runs to 16 residues. With 3 bases clipped from V and 6 bases from J, the junction kept 9 bases outside the gene matches. In DNA form, the CDR3 reads TGCGCCAGCAGCTCCGGGACTAGCGGGGCGATAACCGAGCAGTACTTC. It yields the protein CASSSGTSGAITEQYF.

This clone was detected once. J is TRBJ1-5 and V is TRBV11-3; no reliable D call. Trimming shortened V by 2 bases and J by 8 bases, and 16 bases separated the two germline ends. The CDR3 has 15 residues. CDR1 SGHNT and CDR2 YENEEA come from the germline V gene. The CDR3 DNA sequence: TGTGCCAGCAGCTTAACTGGTACCCTTGTTGAGCCCCAGCATTTT. Its translation is CASSLTGTLVEPQHF.

The chain is built from TRBV11-3 and TRBJ2-1, with TRBD1 matching 7 bases. Unmatched junction bases numbered 10, after V lost 6 bases and J lost 5 bases. The CDR3 totals 15 residues. Per the germline V gene, CDR1 is SGHNT and CDR2 is YENEEA. In DNA, the CDR3 is TGTGCCAGCAGTCGAAGGGGGACAGCTGACAATGAGCAGTTCTTC. Translating it yields CASSRRGTADNEQFF.

In its sample, this clone was seen once. This rearrangement joins TRBV29-1 to TRBJ2-7; 7 positions agree with TRBD2. The junction had 8 bases not matched to a gene; V was cut back by 7 bases and J by 2 bases. The CDR3 is made up of 13 amino acids. From germline, CDR1 is SQVTM and CDR2 ANQGSEA. The CDR3 loop reads CSGGEGAAYEQYF. For the CDR3, the DNA is TGCAGCGGGGGGGAGGGAGCCGCCTACGAGCAGTACTTC.

V usage is TRBV5-1 and J usage is TRBJ2-2; the D is unclear. Germline values: CDR1 SGHRS, CDR2 YFSETQ. The length of the CDR3 is 15 residues. The ends were cut back, 2 bases at V and 0 bases at J, with 8 bases in the middle. CDR3 loop: CASSLDSANTGELFF. CDR3 in DNA: TGCGCCAGCAGCTTAGACTCGGCGAACACCGGGGAGCTGTTTTTT.

In this sample, this clone turned up a few times. The chain recombines TRBV6-8 with TRBJ2-7; a weak D match, TRBD1 (6 bases). V lost 2 bases and J lost 4, with 15 bases in between. This CDR3 is built from 15 residues. CDR1 is MNHGY and CDR2 is SAAAGT in the germline V gene. This CDR3 is CASSYGKGGFYEQYF. CDR3 DNA sequence: TGTGCCAGCAGTTACGGAAAAGGGGGTTTTTACGAGCAGTACTTC.

By proportion, this clone is large. The chain links TRBV15 to TRBJ2-2; D perhaps matches TRBD2 (5 bases). This CDR3 region has 14 residues. The V end was cut by 0 bases, the J end by 5 bases, with 7 bases between. The germline V gene has CDR1 LNHNV and CDR2 YYDKDF (reference sequence). CDR3 residues: CATSRDTGTGELFF. The CDR3 DNA sequence: TGTGCCACCAGCAGAGATACGGGGACCGGGGAGCTGTTTTTT.